These 31 T cell receptor beta chains originate from one sample sequenced in a study of PD-L1 blockade in urothelial cancer. Sequencing was performed with immunoSEQ multiplex PCR; in TCRdb, only in-frame clones are kept and a portion is missing. The table lists around 48,000 clones, around 85% of them singletons. Time point in this sample: peripheral blood 6 weeks after treatment start. The source was PBMCs, collected around atezolizumab (anti-PD-L1) treatment. All receptors come from a man aged 55-75 years with urothelial cancer.

V and J are TRBV7-3 and TRBJ2-5; tentatively, D is TRBD2 (6 bases). Germline V gives CDR1 SGHTA, CDR2 FQGTGA. This CDR3 has 13 residues. Trimming pared 3 bases from V and 3 bases from J, leaving 8 bases between. DNA for the CDR3: TGTGCCAGCAGCTTTTCGGGGGAAGAGACCCAGTACTTC. Its translation is CASSFSGEETQYF.

This chain connects TRBV4-2 to TRBJ2-2, with D possibly being TRBD2 (6 bases). The V end lost 4 bases, the J end lost 6 bases, and 15 bases lay between the germline ends. Germline V CDR1 and CDR2: LGHNA, YNFKEQ. CDR3 length: 15 amino acids. DNA of the CDR3: TGTGCCAGCAGCCCCCCTTTAGGAGGGTCCGGGGAGCTGTTTTTT. It encodes CASSPPLGGSGELFF.

The CDR3 bases are TGCGCCAGCAGCTCCACCGGGACAGGGGGCGGAAACATTCAGTACTTC. This encodes CASSSTGTGGGNIQYF. The chain has TRBV5-1 and TRBJ2-4; 12 bases are a match to TRBD1. With V trimmed by 3 bases and J by 6 bases, 7 bases remained unmatched. In germline, CDR1 is SGHRS, CDR2 YFSETQ. The CDR3 runs 16 residues.

The gene calls are TRBV11-2 and TRBJ1-1, with D perhaps matching TRBD1 (5 bases). The CDR3 has 13 residues. Germline CDR1 SGHAT, CDR2 FQNNGV. V was cut by 2 bases and J by 8 bases, with 12 bases left in between. The CDR3 nucleotides are TGTGCCAGCAGCTTAATGTTGCAGGGAGAAGCTTTCTTT. Translating gives CASSLMLQGEAFF.

This clone was seen a handful of times. The chain has TRBV5-1 and TRBJ2-2; 7 nucleotides line up with TRBD2. The germline V gene has CDR1 SGHRS and CDR2 YFSETQ. V dropped 7 bases and J dropped 7; count of bases not matched to a gene: 7. There are 13 residues in the CDR3. DNA for the CDR3: TGCGCCAGCGCCCCCGTAGCGGGCGGGGAGCTGTTTTTT. Protein sequence: CASAPVAGGELFF. Complete variable domain (other parts from reference TRBV5-1 and TRBJ2-2): KAGVTQTPRYLIKTRGQQVTLSCSPISGHRSVSWYQQTPGQGLQFLFEYFSETQRNKGNFPGRFSGRQFSNSRSEMNVSTLELGDSALYLCASAPVAGGELFFGEGSRLTVL.

In this sample, this clone turned up once. The chain joins TRBV6-5 to TRBJ2-3; D is ambiguous. Germline values: CDR1 MNHEY, CDR2 SVGAGI. The ends were cut back, 4 bases at V and 4 bases at J, with 12 bases in the middle. This CDR3 has 14 amino acids. This CDR3 reads CASSFLGSADTQYF. In DNA form, the CDR3 reads TGTGCCAGCAGTTTTTTGGGCTCGGCAGATACGCAGTATTTT.

The chain uses TRBV6-5 and TRBJ1-2; no reliable D call. This CDR3 comprises 13 residues. V gave up 6 bases and J gave up 3 bases, with 11 bases separating them. The V gene's germline CDR1 is MNHEY and CDR2 SVGAGI. The CDR3 bases are TGTGCCAGCAGACCAGACGGAGACTATGGCTACACCTTC. Translated: CASRPDGDYGYTF.

V usage is TRBV7-6 and J usage is TRBJ2-3; 11 nucleotides match TRBD2. Looked up from germline, CDR1 is SGHVS and CDR2 is FNYEAQ. V trimming: 2 bases; J trimming: 7 bases; junction bases outside the gene matches: 8. This CDR3 spans 16 amino acids. The CDR3: CASSLTSSGGINTQYF. The CDR3 DNA reads TGTGCCAGCAGCTTAACCTCTAGCGGGGGGATTAATACGCAGTATTTT. The full variable domain, its missing parts supplied by reference TRBV7-6 and TRBJ2-3, is GAGVSQSPRYKVTKRGQDVALRCDPISGHVSLYWYRQALGQGPEFLTYFNYEAQQDKSGLPNDRFSAERPEGSISTLTIQRTEQRDSAMYRCASSLTSSGGINTQYFGPGTRLTVL.

Only a few counts were recorded for this clone. Sequence at one end of the junction differs from germline and may be a read error. The gene calls are TRBV30 and TRBJ1-2; the match to TRBD1 covers 7 bases. The CDR3 sequence is 13 residues long. The germline V gene encodes CDR1 GTSNPN and CDR2 SVGIG (reference sequence). This CDR3 is CSGGQGANYGYTF. CDR3 nucleotides: TGCAGCGGCGGGCAGGGGGCTAACTATGGCTACACCTTC. Filled out from reference TRBV30 and TRBJ1-2, the complete variable domain reads SQTIHQWPATLVQPVGSPLSLECTVEGTSNPNLYWYRQAAGRGLQLLFYSVGIGQISSEVPQNLSASRPQDRQFILSSKKLLLSDSGFYLCSGGQGANYGYTFGSGTRLTVV.

The sample holds a few counts of this clone. This chain uses TRBV11-2 with TRBJ2-7, with 10 bases lining up with TRBD2. Germline loops: CDR1 SGHAT, CDR2 FQNNGV. The CDR3 loop spans 15 amino acids. The junction had 7 bases not matched to a gene; V was cut back by 5 bases and J by 3 bases. The CDR3 DNA reads as TGTGCCAGCAGCGTCCGACTAGCGGGCGACTACGAGCAGTACTTC. Encoded protein: CASSVRLAGDYEQYF.

The chain uses TRBV11-3 and TRBJ2-3; 9 positions agree with TRBD2. V lost 3 bases, J lost 1 base, and 2 bases stayed unmatched. The germline V gene has CDR1 SGHNT and CDR2 YENEEA. The CDR3 is 15 residues long. The CDR3 is CASSLLAGGTDTQYF. In DNA form, the CDR3 reads TGTGCCAGCAGCTTGTTAGCGGGGGGCACAGATACGCAGTATTTT.

The chain couples TRBV2 to TRBJ2-1; maybe TRBD2 (6 bases). The V and J ends lost 5 bases and 8 bases respectively, with 16 bases between them. The CDR3 runs 14 residues. Looked up from germline, CDR1 is SNHLY and CDR2 is FYNNEI. CDR3 loop: CASSLVARGDEQFF. In nucleotides, the CDR3 is TGTGCCAGCAGTCTGGTTGCGCGGGGCGATGAGCAGTTCTTC.

The chain joins TRBV19 to TRBJ1-2; 8 bases map to TRBD1. CDR3 length equals 13 residues. Per germline, CDR1 LNHDA and CDR2 SQIVND (reference sequence). J lost 10 bases, V lost 4 bases, and 8 bases had no gene match. This chain's CDR3 is CASSRTGPSIYTF. The CDR3 region has the DNA TGTGCCAGTAGTAGGACAGGGCCTTCCATCTACACCTTC.

The chain recombines TRBV2 with TRBJ1-3, with D tentatively TRBD1 (6 bases). The ends were cut back, 8 bases at V and 3 bases at J, with 14 bases in the middle. The CDR3 runs 14 residues. Germline values: CDR1 SNHLY, CDR2 FYNNEI. The CDR3 protein is CASLRGIGGNTIYF. The CDR3 bases are TGTGCCAGCCTTAGGGGGATAGGTGGAAACACCATATATTTT. Combining the CDR3 with reference TRBV2 and TRBJ1-3 gives the whole variable domain EPEVTQTPSHQVTQMGQEVILRCVPISNHLYFYWYRQILGQKVEFLVSFYNNEISEKSEIFDDQFSVERPDGSNFTLKIRSTKLEDSAMYFCASLRGIGGNTIYFGEGSWLTVV.

The rearrangement joins TRBV18 to TRBJ1-1; 9 bases are shared with TRBD1. The V and J ends lost 2 bases and 3 bases, in that order; junction bases with no gene match: 7. Germline lookup yields CDR1 KGHSH and CDR2 LQKENI. This CDR3 has 16 amino acids. CDR3 sequence: CASSPGTGRGDTEAFF. The CDR3 DNA sequence: TGTGCCAGCTCACCAGGGACAGGGCGTGGTGACACTGAAGCTTTCTTT.

The CDR3 DNA is TGTGCCAGCAGCCCCCAGCGGGGGGGACGCACAGATACGCAGTATTTT. As protein: CASSPQRGGRTDTQYF. This sequence joins TRBV7-2 and TRBJ2-3, with 10 positions matching TRBD2. Trimming at V came to 5 bases and at J to 1 base, leaving 6 bases not matched to a gene. CDR1 is SGHTA and CDR2 is FQGNSA in the germline V gene. This CDR3 contains 16 residues.

This clone was observed once. V is TRBV30 and J is TRBJ2-7; perhaps TRBD1 as D (6 bases). V shed 1 base and J shed 6 bases, with 16 bases lying between them. The CDR3 extends over 14 amino acids. Germline V CDR1 and CDR2: GTSNPN, SVGIG (reference sequence). CDR3 nucleotide sequence: TGTGCCTGGAGTGGTGGGACAATGTCAGCCGAGCAGTACTTC. Encoded protein: CAWSGGTMSAEQYF.

The V call is TRBV10-3, the J call TRBJ2-7; 14 nucleotides line up with TRBD2. This CDR3 spans 15 amino acids. Germline loops: CDR1 ENHRY, CDR2 SYGVKD. Trimming cost V 6 bases and J 5 bases; bases outside gene matches: 6. Written as DNA, the CDR3 is TGTGCCATCAGGAGACTAGCGGGGGGGCAAGACGAGCAGTACTTC. Protein sequence: CAIRRLAGGQDEQYF.

The chain is built from TRBV19 and TRBJ2-7, with a possible D match to TRBD1 (6 bases). Trimming removed 3 bases from V and 2 bases from J, with 17 bases in between. The length of the CDR3 is 16 residues. The V gene's germline CDR1 is LNHDA and CDR2 SQIVND (reference sequence). Written as DNA, the CDR3 is TGTGCCAGTAGTATCTCAACCCGGACAGAACCCTACGAGCAGTACTTC. Protein product: CASSISTRTEPYEQYF.

This clone showed up just a few times. The V gene is TRBV13, the J gene TRBJ2-1; 8 bases agree with TRBD2. CDR1 and CDR2 (germline): PRHDT, FYEKMQ (reference sequence). With V trimmed by 0 bases and J by 9 bases, 13 bases remained unmatched. The CDR3 extends over 17 amino acids. The CDR3 region has the DNA TGTGCCAGCAGCTTAGGCAGTTCGGGGGGGCCGTCCCCTGAGCAGTTCTTC. Translated: CASSLGSSGGPSPEQFF.

The gene calls are TRBV5-1 and TRBJ1-4; D ambiguous. Germline loops: CDR1 SGHRS, CDR2 YFSETQ. This CDR3 region has 15 residues. V was shortened by 0 bases and J by 0 bases, with 6 bases between the two germline ends. In DNA form, the CDR3 reads TGCGCCAGCAGCTTGGAGGAGCCAACTAATGAAAAACTGTTTTTT. It yields the protein CASSLEEPTNEKLFF.

V is TRBV6-5 and J is TRBJ2-3, with D perhaps matching TRBD2 (6 bases). CDR1 MNHEY and CDR2 SVGAGI come from the germline V gene. The CDR3 has 14 residues. The germline V and J ends were trimmed by 6 bases and 6 bases, with 16 bases remaining between them. The CDR3 nucleotides are TGTGCCAGCAGCGACTGGGGGAGGAGGGATACGCAGTATTTT. The encoded protein is CASSDWGRRDTQYF.

The rearrangement links TRBV28 to TRBJ2-6; D is uncertain. Germline V gives CDR1 MDHEN, CDR2 SYDVKM. This CDR3 comprises 15 residues. The V end was cut by 2 bases, the J end by 0 bases, with 5 bases between. In DNA, the CDR3 is TGTGCCAGCAGTTTAATCCGCTCTGGGGCCAACGTCCTGACTTTC. Translated, it gives CASSLIRSGANVLTF.

The genes are TRBV7-2 and TRBJ1-3; 8 positions agree with TRBD1. Looked up from germline, CDR1 is SGHTA and CDR2 is FQGNSA. Trimming took 2 bases from V and 4 from J; bases not matched to a gene: 4. The CDR3 totals 15 residues. The chain's CDR3 is CASSLTGGRGNTIYF. The CDR3 coding sequence is TGTGCCAGCAGCTTAACAGGGGGTAGGGGAAACACCATATATTTT.

The chain joins TRBV11-3 to TRBJ1-6; D ambiguous. Germline V gene data show CDR1 as SGHNT and CDR2 as YENEEA. V lost 6 bases to trimming and J lost 0 bases, with 6 bases between them. The CDR3 consists of 14 residues. DNA for the CDR3: TGTGCCAGCAGATACAGCTCCTATAATTCACCCCTCCACTTT. Protein sequence: CASRYSSYNSPLHF.

This rearrangement joins TRBV9 to TRBJ1-2; D gene unclear. Germline V CDR1 and CDR2: SGDLS, YYNGEE. Trimming shortened V by 3 bases and J by 2 bases, and 14 bases separated the two germline ends. CDR3 length: 15 amino acids. The CDR3 coding sequence is TGTGCCAGCAGCGCTCGGAGAGGGCTAAACTATGGCTACACCTTC. Translating gives CASSARRGLNYGYTF.

The chain recombines TRBV5-1 with TRBJ2-1; D is unresolved. V gave up 6 bases and J gave up 10 bases, with 11 bases separating them. The CDR3 length is 11 residues. Germline CDR1 reads SGHRS; CDR2 reads YFSETQ. CDR3: CASTDTTEQFF. CDR3 bases: TGCGCCAGCACCGATACAACGGAGCAGTTCTTC.

V and J are TRBV11-2 and TRBJ1-4, with TRBD1 matching over 10 bases. Germline assignment: CDR1 SGHAT and CDR2 FQNNGV. There are 18 residues in the CDR3. After removal of 4 bases from V and 0 bases from J, the junction contained 8 bases not matched to a gene. CDR3 sequence reads: CASSSRDRGPTTNEKLFF. The CDR3 region has the DNA TGTGCCAGCAGCTCCCGGGACAGGGGACCAACAACTAATGAAAAACTGTTTTTT.

This sequence joins TRBV5-4 and TRBJ2-2; 9 positions match TRBD1. J gave up 9 bases and V 3 bases, and 21 bases lay outside the gene matches. Germline lookup yields CDR1 SGHNT and CDR2 YYREEE (reference sequence). There are 19 residues in the CDR3. The CDR3 spells CASSSSKLTGGVMMRELFF. As DNA, the CDR3 is TGTGCCAGCAGCTCATCCAAATTAACAGGGGGCGTGATGATGAGGGAGCTGTTTTTT.

This chain uses TRBV5-1 with TRBJ2-7; D is ambiguous. V lost 4 bases to trimming and J lost 7 bases, with 18 bases between them. This CDR3 spans 14 amino acids. Germline V gives CDR1 SGHRS, CDR2 YFSETQ. CDR3 in DNA: TGCGCCAGCAGCCGTGAGTCTCCGCCGTGGGAGCAGTACTTC. Its protein is CASSRESPPWEQYF.

The chain joins TRBV15 to TRBJ1-1; D is unclear. Germline V gives CDR1 LNHNV, CDR2 YYDKDF (reference sequence). Trimming took 1 base from V and 1 from J, leaving 4 bases between them. This CDR3 spans 13 amino acids. The CDR3 loop is CATSRGANTEAFF. The CDR3 DNA sequence: TGTGCCACCAGCAGAGGAGCGAACACTGAAGCTTTCTTT.